This T cell receptor (beta chain) derives from a study of blood T cell repertoires in COVID-19. Overall study context: Samples representing acute and convalescent COVID-19 were sourced from the United States, Italy and Spain. PBMCs, B-cell-depleted T cells, or T cells were the source of the cDNA or gDNA that made up the material.

Authors' data handling: Estimates of nucleated cell counts were drawn from the amplification of reference gene primers. Measured with immunoSEQ multiplex PCR; TCRdb has only the in-frame clones, and not every one. That table supplies the V and J calls and clone size; D and trimming were determined from the DNA. The sample lists 250,000 to 350,000 clones; around 88% were seen once. Seattle researchers signed up patients amid active infection and tracked them longitudinally. The CDR3 contains 12 residues. The rearrangement uses TRBV21-1 and TRBJ2-7; TRBD1 is taken as the D call from the table, unchecked against the DNA. TRBV21-1 is a pseudogene segment. Source material: peripheral blood. This receptor was taken from a woman in her 70s with COVID-19, enrolled during active disease. The DNA for the CDR3 is TGTGCCAGCAAGACAGGGATCTACGAGCAGTACTTC. The encoded protein is CASKTGIYEQYF.